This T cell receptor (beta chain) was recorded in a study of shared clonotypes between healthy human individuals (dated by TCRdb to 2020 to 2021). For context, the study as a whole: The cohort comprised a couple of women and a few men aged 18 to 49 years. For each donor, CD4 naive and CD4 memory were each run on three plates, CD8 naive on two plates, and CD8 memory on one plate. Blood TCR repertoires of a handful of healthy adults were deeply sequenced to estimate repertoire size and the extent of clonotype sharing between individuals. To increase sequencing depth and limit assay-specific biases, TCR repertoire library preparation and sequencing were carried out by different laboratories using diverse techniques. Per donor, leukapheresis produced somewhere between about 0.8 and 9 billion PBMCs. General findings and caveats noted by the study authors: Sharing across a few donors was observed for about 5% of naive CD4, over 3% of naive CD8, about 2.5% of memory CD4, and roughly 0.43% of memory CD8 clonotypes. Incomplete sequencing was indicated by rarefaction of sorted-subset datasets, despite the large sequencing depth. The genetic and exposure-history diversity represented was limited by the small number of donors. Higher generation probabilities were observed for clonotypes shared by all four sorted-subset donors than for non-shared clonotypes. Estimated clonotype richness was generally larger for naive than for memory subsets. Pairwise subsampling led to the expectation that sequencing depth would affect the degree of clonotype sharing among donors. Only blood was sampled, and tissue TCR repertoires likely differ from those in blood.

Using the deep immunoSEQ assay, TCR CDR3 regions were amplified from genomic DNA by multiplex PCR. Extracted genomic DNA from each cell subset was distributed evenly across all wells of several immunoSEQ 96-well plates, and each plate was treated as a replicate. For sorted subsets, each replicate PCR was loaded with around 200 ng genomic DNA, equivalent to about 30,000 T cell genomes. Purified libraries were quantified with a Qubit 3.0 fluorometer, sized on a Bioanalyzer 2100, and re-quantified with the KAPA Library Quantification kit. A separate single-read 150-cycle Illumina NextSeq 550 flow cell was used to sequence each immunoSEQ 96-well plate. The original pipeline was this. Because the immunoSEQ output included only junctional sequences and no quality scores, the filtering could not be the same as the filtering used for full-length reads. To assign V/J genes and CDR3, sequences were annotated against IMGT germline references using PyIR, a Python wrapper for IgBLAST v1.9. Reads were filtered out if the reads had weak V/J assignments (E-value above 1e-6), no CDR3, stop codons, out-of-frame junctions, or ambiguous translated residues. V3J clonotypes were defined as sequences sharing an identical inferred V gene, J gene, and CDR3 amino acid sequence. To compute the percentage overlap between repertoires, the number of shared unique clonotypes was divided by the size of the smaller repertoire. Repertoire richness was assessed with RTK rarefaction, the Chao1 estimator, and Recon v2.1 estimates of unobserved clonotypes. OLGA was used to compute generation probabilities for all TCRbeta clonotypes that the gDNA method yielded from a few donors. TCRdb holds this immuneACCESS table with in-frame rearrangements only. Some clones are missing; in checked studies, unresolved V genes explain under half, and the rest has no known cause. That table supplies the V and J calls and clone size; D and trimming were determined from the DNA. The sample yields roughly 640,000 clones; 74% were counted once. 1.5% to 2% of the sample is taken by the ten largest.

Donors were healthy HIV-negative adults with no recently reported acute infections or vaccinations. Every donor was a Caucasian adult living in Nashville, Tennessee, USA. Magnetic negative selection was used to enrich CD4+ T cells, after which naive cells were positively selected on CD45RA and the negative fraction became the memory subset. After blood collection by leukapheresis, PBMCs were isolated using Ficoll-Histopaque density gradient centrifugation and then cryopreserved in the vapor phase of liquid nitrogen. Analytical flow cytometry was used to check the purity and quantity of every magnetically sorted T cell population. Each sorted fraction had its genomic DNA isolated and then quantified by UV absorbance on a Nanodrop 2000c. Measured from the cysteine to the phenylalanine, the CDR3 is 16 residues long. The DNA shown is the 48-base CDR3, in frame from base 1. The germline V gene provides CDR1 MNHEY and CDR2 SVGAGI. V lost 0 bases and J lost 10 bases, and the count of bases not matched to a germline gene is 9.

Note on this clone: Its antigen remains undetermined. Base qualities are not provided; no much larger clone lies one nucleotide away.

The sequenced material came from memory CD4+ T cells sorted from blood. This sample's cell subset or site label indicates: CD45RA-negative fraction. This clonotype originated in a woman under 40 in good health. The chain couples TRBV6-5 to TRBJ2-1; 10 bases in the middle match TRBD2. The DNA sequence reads TGTGCCAGCAGTTACTCATGGGCTAGCGGGAGTCAAGAGCAGTTCTTC. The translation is CASSYSWASGSQEQFF.